This is a list of T cell receptor beta chains from one sample in a study of blood T cell repertoires in COVID-19. The assay was immunoSEQ multiplex PCR, and TCRdb's table has in-frame clones only and misses some. The sample lists about 120,000 clones; around four fifths were seen once. The sample taken for sequencing was peripheral blood. The receptors shown here come from a young man with acute or convalescent COVID-19. CDR3s leave out the opening cysteine and the closing phenylalanine or tryptophan. A D gene is named only where the DNA matches it firmly.

V: TRBV4-3; J: TRBJ2-7; D: NA; CDR3: ASSQDPQNEQY
V: TRBV5-6; J: TRBJ2-7; D: TRBD2; CDR3: ASSSSGSYEQY
V: TRBV5-1; J: TRBJ1-1; D: NA; CDR3: ASSREGIGTEAF
V: TRBV6-5; J: TRBJ1-5; D: TRBD1; CDR3: ASSRGQHQPQH
V: TRBV18; J: TRBJ2-1; D: TRBD1; CDR3: ASSPRQGNEQF
V: TRBV18; J: TRBJ1-2; D: NA; CDR3: ASSPSSGTLYGYT
V: TRBV4-1; J: TRBJ1-2; D: TRBD1; CDR3: ASSQDHPGTGVSYGYT
V: TRBV2; J: TRBJ2-6; D: NA; CDR3: ASGQGTSSGANVLT
V: TRBV27; J: TRBJ2-2; D: NA; CDR3: ASSLSAGPGTGELF
V: TRBV9; J: TRBJ2-1; D: TRBD2; CDR3: ASSTSGGGSYNEQF
V: TRBV19; J: TRBJ1-6; D: NA; CDR3: ASSIEDSGSSPLH
V: TRBV11-2; J: TRBJ1-1; D: NA; CDR3: ASTIVKNTEAF
V: TRBV7-3; J: TRBJ1-3; D: NA; CDR3: ASSLSRGFPIY
V: TRBV2; J: TRBJ2-2; D: TRBD1; CDR3: ASSEDSGTAGELF
V: TRBV29-1; J: TRBJ1-1; D: NA; CDR3: SVIETPGNTEAF
V: TRBV2; J: TRBJ1-1; D: NA; CDR3: ASSRAGRRETEAF
V: TRBV5-1; J: TRBJ1-1; D: TRBD1; CDR3: ASSSRQGDLWNTEAF
V: TRBV9; J: TRBJ2-6; D: TRBD1; CDR3: ASNRGNPGANVLT
V: TRBV11-2; J: TRBJ1-1; D: TRBD1; CDR3: ASSLFGTGGNTEAF
V: TRBV5-1; J: TRBJ2-2; D: TRBD1; CDR3: ASSSLSGTGSTGELF
V: TRBV7-8; J: TRBJ1-1; D: TRBD1; CDR3: ASSPSRDSEAF
V: TRBV18; J: TRBJ1-1; D: NA; CDR3: ASSPSGQGGNTEAF
V: TRBV15; J: TRBJ2-7; D: TRBD1; CDR3: ATSRERGPGYEQY
V: TRBV9; J: TRBJ2-7; D: NA; CDR3: ASSAGQAAYEQY
V: TRBV21-1; J: TRBJ2-4; D: NA; CDR3: ASSKVSSLAKNIQY
V: TRBV5-1; J: TRBJ1-2; D: NA; CDR3: ASSPGIANYGYT
V: TRBV9; J: TRBJ2-1; D: TRBD2; CDR3: ASSTGTSGYNEQF
V: TRBV6-1; J: TRBJ1-5; D: NA; CDR3: ASSESTTGSLPQH
V: TRBV28; J: TRBJ1-5; D: TRBD1; CDR3: ASSSTGDQPQH
V: TRBV4-1; J: TRBJ1-1; D: TRBD1; CDR3: ASSQEQGTSTEAF
V: TRBV12-3/TRBV12-4; J: TRBJ2-3; D: NA; CDR3: ASSRTRGDTQY
V: TRBV4-2; J: TRBJ2-7; D: TRBD1; CDR3: ASSHTHGQGPYEQY
V: TRBV9; J: TRBJ2-1; D: TRBD2; CDR3: ASNLAGGLVEQF
V: TRBV19; J: TRBJ1-3; D: TRBD1; CDR3: ASSRTGSGNTIY
V: TRBV19; J: TRBJ2-1; D: TRBD2; CDR3: ASSPGLARNEQF
V: TRBV5-1; J: TRBJ2-5; D: NA; CDR3: ASSLAPGEETQY
V: TRBV3-1/TRBV3-2; J: TRBJ1-1; D: NA; CDR3: ASSQDSQGDAF
V: TRBV27; J: TRBJ1-1; D: NA; CDR3: ASSFVGAGRGTEAF